Shown below are 13 T cell receptor beta chains from a single sample sequenced in a study of cytomegalovirus exposure and HLA in healthy donors. 13 Jbeta primers and 60 Vbeta primers were used for the PCR. The method was immunoSEQ multiplex PCR; TCRdb's version includes in-frame clones alone and lacks a portion of them. The sample consists of roughly 190,000 clones, over 80% of them appearing once. The specimen sequenced was PBMCs. These receptors originate from a man in his forties in good health and CMV-seropositive.

The chain combines TRBV5-4 with TRBJ2-5; D uncertain. This CDR3 is built from 14 residues. V was shortened by 4 bases and J by 5 bases, with 15 bases between the two germline ends. Germline V gene sequence: CDR1 SGHNT, CDR2 YYREEE (reference sequence). CDR3 sequence (DNA): TGTGCCAGCAGCAAAGTCGACTCTTCGGAGACCCAGTACTTC. Translated, it gives CASSKVDSSETQYF. Full variable domain (rest looked up from reference TRBV5-4 and TRBJ2-5): ETGVTQSPTHLIKTRGQQVTLRCSSQSGHNTVSWYQQALGQGPQFIFQYYREEENGRGNFPPRFSGLQFPNYSSELNVNALELDDSALYLCASSKVDSSETQYFGPGTRLLVL.

V gene TRBV9 combines with J gene TRBJ2-3; D is possibly TRBD2 (5 bases). This CDR3 contains 14 residues. V shed 4 bases and J shed 0 bases, with 9 bases lying between them. Germline CDR1 reads SGDLS; CDR2 reads YYNGEE. CDR3 amino acids: CASSSRGSTDTQYF. The CDR3 DNA reads as TGTGCCAGCAGCTCCCGGGGAAGCACAGATACGCAGTATTTT.

This rearrangement joins TRBV5-5 to TRBJ2-6, with 11 bases matching TRBD1. With 2 bases clipped from V and 2 bases from J, the junction kept 6 bases outside the gene matches. Looked up from germline, CDR1 is SGHKS and CDR2 is YYEKEE (reference sequence). The CDR3 spans 18 residues. CDR3 in DNA: TGTGCCAGCAGCTTCACCGGGACAGGGGGGACTGGGGCCAACGTCCTGACTTTC. Protein: CASSFTGTGGTGANVLTF.

The genes are TRBV13 and TRBJ2-1, with 7 bases matching TRBD2. V dropped 1 base and J dropped 4; count of bases not matched to a gene: 13. There are 18 residues in the CDR3. CDR1 and CDR2 (germline): PRHDT, FYEKMQ (reference sequence). CDR3 region: CASSLEGSGSFLYNEQFF. CDR3 DNA sequence: TGTGCCAGCAGCTTAGAGGGTAGCGGGTCTTTTCTATACAATGAGCAGTTCTTC. Filled out from reference TRBV13 and TRBJ2-1, the complete variable domain reads AAGVIQSPRHLIKEKRETATLKCYPIPRHDTVYWYQQGPGQDPQFLISFYEKMQSDKGSIPDRFSAQQFSDYHSELNMSSLELGDSALYFCASSLEGSGSFLYNEQFFGPGTRLTVL.

The chain uses TRBV9 and TRBJ2-2; 7 bases are a match to TRBD1. This CDR3 spans 15 amino acids. After removal of 7 bases from V and 7 bases from J, the junction contained 13 bases not matched to a gene. Germline V gene data show CDR1 as SGDLS and CDR2 as YYNGEE. The CDR3 region has the DNA TGTGCCAGCGGTTCCGGGACAGCCGTACACGGGGAGCTGTTTTTT. It is translated as CASGSGTAVHGELFF.

The V and J genes are TRBV5-4 and TRBJ2-1, with unresolved D. The CDR3 contains 15 residues. The V gene lost 2 bases and the J gene lost 4 bases, with 13 bases spanning the gap. Per the germline V gene, CDR1 is SGHNT and CDR2 is YYREEE (reference sequence). The CDR3: CASSFRRRFYNEQFF. Written as DNA, the CDR3 is TGTGCCAGCAGCTTCAGACGGCGGTTTTACAATGAGCAGTTCTTC.

V is TRBV27 and J is TRBJ1-2; possibly TRBD1 for D (5 bases). The ends were cut back, 1 base at V and 5 bases at J, with 11 bases in the middle. CDR3 length equals 14 residues. Germline V gene lookup returns CDR1 MNHEY and CDR2 SMNVEV (reference sequence). The CDR3 DNA reads as TGTGCCAGCAGTTTATTGGGGGAGGGATATGGCTACACCTTC. It specifies CASSLLGEGYGYTF.

The chain carries TRBV5-4 and TRBJ2-5, with 12 bases fitting TRBD2. V trimming: 4 bases; J trimming: 5 bases; junction bases outside the gene matches: 6. This CDR3 has 15 residues. Germline CDR1 reads SGHNT; CDR2 reads YYREEE (reference sequence). The CDR3 sequence: CASSASGGAQETQYF. Here the CDR3 DNA reads TGTGCCAGCAGCGCTAGCGGGGGGGCCCAGGAGACCCAGTACTTC.

This rearrangement joins TRBV28 to TRBJ2-7; 7 nucleotides agree with TRBD1. The CDR3 length is 14 residues. The trim removed 4 bases at V and 3 bases at J, leaving 6 bases unmatched. Germline CDR1 reads MDHEN; CDR2 reads SYDVKM. DNA for the CDR3: TGTGCCAGCAGTTCCACCGGGACAGACTACGAGCAGTACTTC. It is translated as CASSSTGTDYEQYF. The full variable domain, with the rest looked up from reference TRBV28 and TRBJ2-7, is DVKVTQSSRYLVKRTGEKVFLECVQDMDHENMFWYRQDPGLGLRLIYFSYDVKMKEKGDIPEGYSVSREKKERFSLILESASTNQTSMYLCASSSTGTDYEQYFGPGTRLTVT.

This chain's CDR3 is CAWRVLRSGAWADTQYF. CDR3 bases: TGTGCCTGGAGAGTCTTAAGGAGCGGGGCTTGGGCAGATACGCAGTATTTT. The gene calls are TRBV30 and TRBJ2-3, with 7 bases identical to TRBD2. Losses at the gene ends were 3 bases for V and 4 bases for J; bases not matched to a gene: 16. CDR3 length: 17 residues. Germline V CDR1 and CDR2: GTSNPN, SVGIG (reference sequence).

A single count supports this clone. The V gene is TRBV10-3, the J gene TRBJ2-1, with 12 bases aligning to TRBD2. Germline-derived CDR1 and CDR2 are ENHRY and SYGVKD. This CDR3 has 17 amino acids. V gave up 4 bases and J gave up 0 bases; unmatched junction bases: 4. CDR3: CAISVLAGGRSYNEQFF. CDR3 nucleotide sequence: TGTGCCATCAGTGTCCTAGCGGGGGGGCGCTCCTACAATGAGCAGTTCTTC.

This clone was seen a single time. The gene calls are TRBV7-6 and TRBJ1-3; D is perhaps TRBD1 (5 bases). The V end lost 2 bases, the J end lost 0 bases, and 11 bases lay between the germline ends. CDR1 and CDR2 (germline): SGHVS, FNYEAQ. The CDR3 contains 16 residues. This CDR3 is CASSLIAGRSGNTIYF. CDR3 sequence (DNA): TGTGCCAGCAGCTTAATCGCAGGGCGCTCTGGAAACACCATATATTTT. Full variable domain (outside the CDR3, taken from reference TRBV7-6 and TRBJ1-3): GAGVSQSPRYKVTKRGQDVALRCDPISGHVSLYWYRQALGQGPEFLTYFNYEAQQDKSGLPNDRFSAERPEGSISTLTIQRTEQRDSAMYRCASSLIAGRSGNTIYFGEGSWLTVV.

The chain links TRBV18 to TRBJ1-1; D gene unclear. This CDR3 comprises 11 residues. Germline CDR1 reads KGHSH; CDR2 reads LQKENI. Trimming removed 6 bases at V and 3 bases at J, with 5 bases between. CDR3 amino acids: CASSRDTEAFF. In DNA, the CDR3 is TGTGCCAGCTCTCGGGACACTGAAGCTTTCTTT.